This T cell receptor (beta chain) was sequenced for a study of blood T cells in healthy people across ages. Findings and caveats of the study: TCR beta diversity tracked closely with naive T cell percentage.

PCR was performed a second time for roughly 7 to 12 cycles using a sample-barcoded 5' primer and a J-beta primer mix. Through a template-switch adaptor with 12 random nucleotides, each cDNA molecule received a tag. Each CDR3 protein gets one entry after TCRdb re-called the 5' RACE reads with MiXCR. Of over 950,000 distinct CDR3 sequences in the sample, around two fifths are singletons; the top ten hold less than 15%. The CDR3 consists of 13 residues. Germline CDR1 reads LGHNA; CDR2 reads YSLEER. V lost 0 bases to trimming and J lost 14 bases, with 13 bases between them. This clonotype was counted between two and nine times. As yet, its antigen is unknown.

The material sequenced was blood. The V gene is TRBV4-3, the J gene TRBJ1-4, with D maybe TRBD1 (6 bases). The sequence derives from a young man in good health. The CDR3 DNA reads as TGCGCCAGCAGCCAAGATCTTAGCCAGGGGCTGTTTTTT. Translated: CASSQDLSQGLFF.